Listed here are 18 T cell receptor beta chains from one sample, sequenced in a study of T-cell reconstitution after alpha-beta-depleted transplantation in children. Findings of the study overall: By one year post-transplant, T-cell counts and diversity largely arose from T cells that were newly produced.

During its preparation, the TCRbeta library received unique molecular identifiers. TCRdb fed the PCR reads into MiXCR, producing one record per CDR3 protein. The profile shows 250,000 to 300,000 distinct CDR3 sequences, around 7.1% of them singletons. The antigens of these receptors remain unknown. The sample here was peripheral blood, taken 360 days after TCRalphabeta/CD19-depleted stem cell transplant. The receptors were gathered from a female patient aged 2 to 10 who had a stem cell transplant for Fanconi anemia, so the T cells may come from the graft donor.

This clonotype came up many times. This chain links TRBV5-1 with TRBJ1-4; possible D gene TRBD1, 5 bases. Germline loops: CDR1 SGHRS, CDR2 YFSETQ. CDR3 length equals 16 residues. The V and J ends lost 1 base and 5 bases respectively, with 15 bases between them. The CDR3: CASSLPSLGVNEKLFF. The CDR3 DNA reads as TGCGCCAGCAGCTTGCCCTCTTTGGGGGTAAATGAAAAACTGTTTTTT.

This clonotype came up many times. The chain joins TRBV19 to TRBJ2-2, with TRBD2 identical over 8 bases. The CDR3 is made up of 13 amino acids. After removal of 9 bases from V and 7 bases from J, the junction contained 7 bases not matched to a gene. Germline loops: CDR1 LNHDA, CDR2 SQIVND (reference sequence). CDR3 bases: TGTGCCAGCGGGGGACTAGTGGGCGGGGAGCTGTTTTTT. Translation: CASGGLVGGELFF.

Many counts were recorded for this clonotype. This chain connects TRBV4-3 to TRBJ2-7; possibly TRBD2 for D (6 bases). This CDR3 is 14 amino acids long. Germline lookup yields CDR1 LGHNA and CDR2 YSLEER. The ends were cut back, 0 bases at V and 5 bases at J, with 11 bases in the middle. The CDR3 DNA reads TGCGCCAGCAGCCAAGATCGATGGGGGGACGAGCAGTACTTC. It is translated as CASSQDRWGDEQYF.

This clonotype was found a few times. The V and J genes are TRBV6-1 and TRBJ2-3, with 8 bases lining up with TRBD1. Germline V gene data show CDR1 as MNHNS and CDR2 as SASEGT. This CDR3 spans 15 amino acids. Trimming removed 6 bases from V and 4 bases from J; junction bases left unmatched: 9. The CDR3 DNA follows: TGTGCCAGCAGGTCCGGGACAGGTCTCGCAGATACGCAGTATTTT. It translates to CASRSGTGLADTQYF.

Ten or more counts support this clonotype. The chain carries TRBV7-2 and TRBJ1-4, with 8 nucleotides matching TRBD1. The germline CDR1 and CDR2 sequences are SGHTA and FQGNSA. The trim removed 4 bases at V and 2 bases at J, leaving 3 bases unmatched. CDR3 length: 15 amino acids. The CDR3 DNA is TGTGCCAGCAGCTATTGGACAGGGACTAATGAAAAACTGTTTTTT. This sequence encodes CASSYWTGTNEKLFF.

This clonotype was seen at least ten times. The chain is built from TRBV4-2 and TRBJ1-1; D not resolved. The V end lost 3 bases, the J end lost 1 base, and 6 bases lay between the germline ends. The germline V gene has CDR1 LGHNA and CDR2 YNFKEQ. The CDR3 has 13 residues. Here the CDR3 reads CASSHDKNTEAFF. The CDR3 DNA reads as TGTGCCAGCAGCCACGACAAGAACACTGAAGCTTTCTTT.

This clonotype was seen more than once but under ten times. V is TRBV27 and J is TRBJ2-7; D tentatively reads TRBD1 or TRBD2 (6 bases each). Germline V gives CDR1 MNHEY, CDR2 SMNVEV (reference sequence). The CDR3 length is 12 residues. CDR3 loop: CRILGGRNEQYV. The CDR3 DNA is TGCCGAATCCTAGGGGGGCGAAACGAGCAGTACGTC.

This clonotype was counted at least ten times. The rearrangement links TRBV7-3 to TRBJ2-1; TRBD2 agrees at 9 bases. The junction had 4 bases not matched to a gene; V was cut back by 4 bases and J by 3 bases. The CDR3 has 15 residues. The germline V gene has CDR1 SGHTA and CDR2 FQGTGA. The CDR3 DNA reads as TGTGCCAGCAGCTACAGACTAGCGGTCTACAATGAGCAGTTCTTC. This translates into CASSYRLAVYNEQFF.

This clonotype was seen ten or more times. This chain joins TRBV28 and TRBJ2-7, with 8 bases matching TRBD1. After removal of 5 bases from V and 4 bases from J, the junction contained 16 bases not matched to a gene. Germline CDR1 is MDHEN and CDR2 is SYDVKM. The CDR3 consists of 17 residues. CDR3: CASSPQTDRAGRYEQYV. CDR3 bases: TGTGCCAGCAGTCCGCAAACGGACAGGGCGGGTAGGTACGAGCAGTACGTC.

The V and J genes are TRBV6-1 and TRBJ1-1; D is unresolved. Trimming pared 3 bases from V and 1 base from J, leaving 9 bases between. The V gene's germline CDR1 is MNHNS and CDR2 SASEGT. The CDR3 is 14 residues long. The CDR3 sequence: CASSDGGWNTEAFF. The DNA for the CDR3 is TGTGCCAGCAGTGACGGTGGTTGGAACACTGAAGCTTTCTTT.

This clonotype was detected many times. The CDR3: CASSKTSGYYNEQFF. CDR3 DNA: TGTGCCAGCAGCAAGACTAGCGGCTACTACAATGAGCAGTTCTTC. This chain uses TRBV7-2 with TRBJ2-1; the match to TRBD2 covers 9 bases. V lost 5 bases, J lost 3 bases, and 5 bases stayed unmatched. Germline assignment: CDR1 SGHTA and CDR2 FQGNSA. The CDR3 covers 15 residues.

This clonotype showed up many times. The chain combines TRBV20-1 with TRBJ1-2, with D unclear. Trimming shortened V by 3 bases and J by 5 bases, and 7 bases separated the two germline ends. CDR3 length equals 11 residues. Germline CDR1 and CDR2: DFQATT and SNEGSKA (reference sequence). The CDR3 bases are TGCAGTGCTAGGACTGATTATGGCTACACCTTC. It translates to CSARTDYGYTF.

This clonotype has ten or more counts. The genes are TRBV5-1 and TRBJ2-7; a weak D match, TRBD2 (6 bases). Germline V lookup: CDR1 SGHRS, CDR2 YFSETQ. The V and J ends lost 2 bases and 6 bases respectively, with 12 bases between them. The CDR3 extends over 13 amino acids. The CDR3 nucleotides are TGCGCCAGCAGCTTAGGGGAGGTTTTCGAGCAGTACTTC. This codes for CASSLGEVFEQYF.

This clonotype came up many times. This chain joins TRBV28 and TRBJ2-1; 12 nucleotides agree with TRBD2. This CDR3 spans 15 amino acids. Germline trimming cut 3 bases from V and 6 bases from J; bases unmatched to any gene: 3. Germline-derived CDR1 and CDR2 are MDHEN and SYDVKM. The CDR3: CASSLLAGGFNEQFF. The CDR3 DNA is TGTGCCAGCAGTTTGCTAGCGGGAGGGTTCAATGAGCAGTTCTTC.

This chain joins TRBV28 and TRBJ1-5; TRBD1 might be the D (6 bases). The CDR3 is 16 residues long. Germline V gene sequence: CDR1 MDHEN, CDR2 SYDVKM. V shed 5 bases and J shed 2 bases, with 16 bases lying between them. The CDR3 region is CASSTPIRGGNQPQHF. The CDR3 DNA is TGTGCCAGCAGTACACCGATCAGGGGCGGCAATCAGCCCCAGCATTTT.

This clonotype was detected only a few times. The CDR3 bases are TGTGCCAGCAGCGTCTCCGGTCCAGGGGACGAGCAGTACTTC. This encodes CASSVSGPGDEQYF. The chain recombines TRBV9 with TRBJ2-7; D is perhaps TRBD1 (6 bases). The V end was cut by 2 bases, the J end by 5 bases, with 14 bases between. CDR3 size: 14 residues. Germline CDR1 and CDR2: SGDLS and YYNGEE.

This clonotype was observed at least ten times. The chain carries TRBV20-1 and TRBJ2-3, with 9 bases identical to TRBD2. Germline-derived CDR1 and CDR2 are DFQATT and SNEGSKA (reference sequence). J was trimmed by 1 base and V by 3 bases; bases with no gene match: 2. The CDR3 spans 14 residues. The CDR3 protein is CSASRLAGTDTQYF. The CDR3, as DNA: TGCAGTGCTAGTAGACTAGCGGGCACAGATACGCAGTATTTT.

This clonotype was seen a handful of times. The V gene is TRBV3-1, the J gene TRBJ1-5; no firm D call. Germline V gene data show CDR1 as LGHDT and CDR2 as YNNKEL (reference sequence). Trimming took 0 bases from V and 6 from J, leaving 6 bases between them. The CDR3 has 13 amino acids. The CDR3 reads CASSQDPGQPQHF. The DNA of the CDR3 is TGTGCCAGCAGCCAAGATCCTGGTCAGCCCCAGCATTTT. Supplemented by reference TRBV3-1 and TRBJ1-5, the full variable domain reads DTAVSQTPKYLVTQMGNDKSIKCEQNLGHDTMYWYKQDSKKFLKIMFSYNNKELIINETVPNRFSPKSPDKAHLNLHINSLELGDSAVYFCASSQDPGQPQHFGDGTRLSIL.